This TCR beta chain appears in the sequencing data of a study of low-dose radiotherapy and immunotherapy resistance in tumors. Across the whole study: Doses delivered to Cohort 2 were 1 Gy per fraction every two weeks, amounting to 13 Gy over 26 weeks. Patients took aspirin (300 mg orally, daily) for four cycles beginning at cycle 1 day 1.

This CDR3 comprises 12 residues. The germline V gene encodes CDR1 KGHSH and CDR2 LQKENI. V lost 6 bases and J 2 bases, leaving 2 bases between the germline ends. TRAV- and TRBV-specific primers, spanning alpha and beta chains, primed first-strand cDNA. The PCR that amplified TCRs ran for 20 to 25 cycles, relying on a constant-region primer and a V-primer adapter. TCRdb re-called the reads with MiXCR, one entry per CDR3 protein. The sample consists of 18,000 or so distinct CDR3 sequences, about 74% of them appearing once. Low-dose radiotherapy and low-dose cyclophosphamide, together with aspirin, ipilimumab and nivolumab, were given to donors.

The rearrangement links TRBV18 to TRBJ2-6; D gene unclear. This TCR derives from a human donor with advanced metastatic prostate, ovarian, gallbladder or colorectal cancer (not recorded which). This table probably holds off-target reads from a library built for another chain. CDR3 in DNA: TGTGCCAGCTCTCCTGGGGCCAACGTCCTGACTTTC. This encodes CASSPGANVLTF.